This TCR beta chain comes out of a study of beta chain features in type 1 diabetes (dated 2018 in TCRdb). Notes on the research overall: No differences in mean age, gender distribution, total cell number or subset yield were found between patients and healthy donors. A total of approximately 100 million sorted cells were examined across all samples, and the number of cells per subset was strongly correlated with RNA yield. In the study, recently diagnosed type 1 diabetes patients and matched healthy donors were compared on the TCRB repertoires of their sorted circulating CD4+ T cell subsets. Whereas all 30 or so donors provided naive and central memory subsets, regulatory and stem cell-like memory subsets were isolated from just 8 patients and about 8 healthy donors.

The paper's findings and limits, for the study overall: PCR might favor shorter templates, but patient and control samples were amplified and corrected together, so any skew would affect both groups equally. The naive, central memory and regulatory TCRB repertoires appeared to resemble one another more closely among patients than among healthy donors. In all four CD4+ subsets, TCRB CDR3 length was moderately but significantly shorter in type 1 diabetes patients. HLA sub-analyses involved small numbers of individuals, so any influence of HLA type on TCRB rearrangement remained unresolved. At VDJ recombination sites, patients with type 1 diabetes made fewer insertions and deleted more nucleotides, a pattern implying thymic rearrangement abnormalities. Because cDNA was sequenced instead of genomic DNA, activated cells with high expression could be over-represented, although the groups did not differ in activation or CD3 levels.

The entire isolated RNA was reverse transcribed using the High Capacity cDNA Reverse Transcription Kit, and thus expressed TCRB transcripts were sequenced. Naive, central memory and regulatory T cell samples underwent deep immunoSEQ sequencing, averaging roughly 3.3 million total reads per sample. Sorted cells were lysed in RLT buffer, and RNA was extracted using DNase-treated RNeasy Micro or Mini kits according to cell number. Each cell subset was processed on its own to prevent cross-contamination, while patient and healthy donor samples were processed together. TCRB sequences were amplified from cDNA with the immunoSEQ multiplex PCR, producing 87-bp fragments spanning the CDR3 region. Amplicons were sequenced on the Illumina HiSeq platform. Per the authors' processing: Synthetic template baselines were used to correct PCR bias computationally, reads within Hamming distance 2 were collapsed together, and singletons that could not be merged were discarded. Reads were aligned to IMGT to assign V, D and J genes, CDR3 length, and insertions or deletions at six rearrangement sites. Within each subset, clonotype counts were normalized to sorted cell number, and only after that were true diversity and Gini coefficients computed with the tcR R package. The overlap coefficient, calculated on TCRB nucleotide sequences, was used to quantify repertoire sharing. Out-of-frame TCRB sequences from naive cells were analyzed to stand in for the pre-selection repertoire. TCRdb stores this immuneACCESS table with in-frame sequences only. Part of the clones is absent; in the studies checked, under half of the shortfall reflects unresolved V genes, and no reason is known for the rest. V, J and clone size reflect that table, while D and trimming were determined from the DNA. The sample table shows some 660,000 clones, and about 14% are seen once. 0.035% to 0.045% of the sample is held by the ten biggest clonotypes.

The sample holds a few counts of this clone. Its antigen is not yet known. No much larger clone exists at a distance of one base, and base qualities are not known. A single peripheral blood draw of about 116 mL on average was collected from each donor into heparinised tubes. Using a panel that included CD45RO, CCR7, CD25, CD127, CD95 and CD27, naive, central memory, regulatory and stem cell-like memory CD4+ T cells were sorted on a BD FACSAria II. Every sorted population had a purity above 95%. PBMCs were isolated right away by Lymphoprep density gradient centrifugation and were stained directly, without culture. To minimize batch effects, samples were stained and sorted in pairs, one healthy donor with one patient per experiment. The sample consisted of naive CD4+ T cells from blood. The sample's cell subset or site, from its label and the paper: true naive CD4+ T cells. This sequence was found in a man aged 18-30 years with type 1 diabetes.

The nucleotide sequence reads TGTGCCAGCAGCCAAAAGACCTCAGTAGGGCGGTATGAAAAACTGTTTTTT. It specifies CASSQKTSVGRYEKLFF. This sequence uses TRBV4-2 and TRBJ1-4; no D segment can be confidently identified. Relative to germline, V is 2 bases shorter and J is 6 bases shorter, with 19 bases between their ends. CDR1 LGHNA and CDR2 YNFKEQ were looked up in the germline V gene. The CDR3 starts with the cysteine, ends with the phenylalanine, and has 17 residues. The read is trimmed to its CDR3 DNA, 51 bases read in frame from base 1.